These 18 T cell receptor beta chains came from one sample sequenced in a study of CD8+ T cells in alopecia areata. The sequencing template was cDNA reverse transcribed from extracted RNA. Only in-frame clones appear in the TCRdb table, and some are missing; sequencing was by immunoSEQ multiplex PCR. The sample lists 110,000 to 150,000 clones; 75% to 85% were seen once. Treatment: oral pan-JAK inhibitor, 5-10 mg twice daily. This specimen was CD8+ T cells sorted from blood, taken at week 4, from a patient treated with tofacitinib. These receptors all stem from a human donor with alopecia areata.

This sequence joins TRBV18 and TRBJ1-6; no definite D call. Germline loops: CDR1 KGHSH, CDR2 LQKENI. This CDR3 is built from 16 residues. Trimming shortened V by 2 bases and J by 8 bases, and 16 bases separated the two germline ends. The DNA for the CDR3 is TGTGCCAGCTCACCAAGAGCGACGACAAATGATTCACCCCTCCACTTT. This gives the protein CASSPRATTNDSPLHF.

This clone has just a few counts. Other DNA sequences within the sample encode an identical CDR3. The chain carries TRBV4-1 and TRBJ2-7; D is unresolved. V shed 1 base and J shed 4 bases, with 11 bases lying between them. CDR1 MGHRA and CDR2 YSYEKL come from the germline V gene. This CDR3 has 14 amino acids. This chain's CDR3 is CASSQGRGAYEQYF. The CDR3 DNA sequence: TGCGCCAGCAGCCAAGGAAGAGGAGCTTACGAGCAGTACTTC.

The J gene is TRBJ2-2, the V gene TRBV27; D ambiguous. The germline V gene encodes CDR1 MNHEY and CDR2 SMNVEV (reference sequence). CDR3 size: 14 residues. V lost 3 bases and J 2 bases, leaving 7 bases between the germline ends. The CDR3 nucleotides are TGTGCCAGCAGTTTTTATACAAACACCGGGGAGCTGTTTTTT. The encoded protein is CASSFYTNTGELFF.

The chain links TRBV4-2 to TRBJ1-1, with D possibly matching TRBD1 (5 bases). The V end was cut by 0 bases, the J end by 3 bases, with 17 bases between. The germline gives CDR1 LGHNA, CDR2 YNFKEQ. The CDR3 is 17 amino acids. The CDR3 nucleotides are TGTGCCAGCAGCCAAGATCGGGGCACCCGCTGGGACACTGAAGCTTTCTTT. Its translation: CASSQDRGTRWDTEAFF.

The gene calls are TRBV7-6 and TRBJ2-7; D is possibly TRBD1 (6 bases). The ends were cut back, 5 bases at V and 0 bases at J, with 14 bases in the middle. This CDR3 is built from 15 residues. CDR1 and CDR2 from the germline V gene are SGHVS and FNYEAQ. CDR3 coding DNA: TGTGCCAGCAGCCCGGGGACGGACAGCTCCTACGAGCAGTACTTC. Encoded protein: CASSPGTDSSYEQYF.

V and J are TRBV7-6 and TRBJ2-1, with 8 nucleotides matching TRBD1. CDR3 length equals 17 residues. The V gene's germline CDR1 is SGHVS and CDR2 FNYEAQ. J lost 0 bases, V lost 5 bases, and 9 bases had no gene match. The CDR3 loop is CASSPGQGENSYNEQFF. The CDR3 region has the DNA TGTGCCAGCAGCCCCGGACAGGGTGAAAACTCCTACAATGAGCAGTTCTTC.

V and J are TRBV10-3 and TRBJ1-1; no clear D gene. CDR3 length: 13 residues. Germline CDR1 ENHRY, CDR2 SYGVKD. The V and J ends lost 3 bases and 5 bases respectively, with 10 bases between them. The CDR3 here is CAISESPTTEAFF. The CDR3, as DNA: TGTGCCATCAGTGAATCCCCAACGACTGAAGCTTTCTTT.

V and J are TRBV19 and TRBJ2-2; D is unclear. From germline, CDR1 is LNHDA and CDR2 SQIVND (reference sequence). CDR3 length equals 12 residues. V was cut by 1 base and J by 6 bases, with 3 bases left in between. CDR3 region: CASSIGSGELFF. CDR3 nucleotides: TGTGCCAGTAGTATAGGATCCGGGGAGCTGTTTTTT.

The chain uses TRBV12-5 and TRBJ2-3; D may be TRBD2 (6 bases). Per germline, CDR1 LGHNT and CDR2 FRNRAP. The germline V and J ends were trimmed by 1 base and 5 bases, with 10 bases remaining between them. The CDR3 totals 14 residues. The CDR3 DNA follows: TGTGCTAGTGGTTTGGCCCCCGGGGGAGATACGCAGTATTTT. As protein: CASGLAPGGDTQYF.

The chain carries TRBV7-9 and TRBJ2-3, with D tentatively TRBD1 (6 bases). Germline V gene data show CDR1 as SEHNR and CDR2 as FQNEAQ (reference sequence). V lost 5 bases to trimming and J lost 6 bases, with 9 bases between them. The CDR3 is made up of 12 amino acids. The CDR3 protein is CASSLDRDTQYF. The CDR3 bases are TGTGCCAGCAGCCTTGACAGGGATACGCAGTATTTT.

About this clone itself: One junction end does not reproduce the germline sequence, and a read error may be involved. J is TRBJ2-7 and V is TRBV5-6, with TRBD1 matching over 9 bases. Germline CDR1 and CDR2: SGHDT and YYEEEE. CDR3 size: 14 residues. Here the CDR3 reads CASSLWGQGESEHF. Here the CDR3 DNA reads TGTGCCAGCAGCTTGTGGGGACAGGGAGAGTCAGAACACTTC.

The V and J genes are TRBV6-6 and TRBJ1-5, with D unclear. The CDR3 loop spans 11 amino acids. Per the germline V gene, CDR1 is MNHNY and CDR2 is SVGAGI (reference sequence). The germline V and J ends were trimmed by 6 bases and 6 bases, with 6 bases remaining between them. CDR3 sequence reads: CASSSTQPQHF. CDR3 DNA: TGTGCCAGCAGCTCCACTCAGCCCCAGCATTTT.

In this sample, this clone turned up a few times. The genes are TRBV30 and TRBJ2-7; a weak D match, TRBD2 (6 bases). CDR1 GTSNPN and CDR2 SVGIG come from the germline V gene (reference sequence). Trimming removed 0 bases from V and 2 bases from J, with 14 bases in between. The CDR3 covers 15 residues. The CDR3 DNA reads TGTGCCTGGAGTGTAACCCGGGGGTCCCCCTACGAGCAGTACTTC. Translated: CAWSVTRGSPYEQYF. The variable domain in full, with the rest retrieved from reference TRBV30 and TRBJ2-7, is SQTIHQWPATLVQPVGSPLSLECTVEGTSNPNLYWYRQAAGRGLQLLFYSVGIGQISSEVPQNLSASRPQDRQFILSSKKLLLSDSGFYLCAWSVTRGSPYEQYFGPGTRLTVT.

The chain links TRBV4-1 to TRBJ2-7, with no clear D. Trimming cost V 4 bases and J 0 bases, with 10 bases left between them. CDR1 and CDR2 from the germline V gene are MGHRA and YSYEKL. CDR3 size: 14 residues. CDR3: CASSRGRSSYEQYF. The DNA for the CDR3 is TGCGCCAGCAGCCGTGGACGGAGCTCCTACGAGCAGTACTTC.

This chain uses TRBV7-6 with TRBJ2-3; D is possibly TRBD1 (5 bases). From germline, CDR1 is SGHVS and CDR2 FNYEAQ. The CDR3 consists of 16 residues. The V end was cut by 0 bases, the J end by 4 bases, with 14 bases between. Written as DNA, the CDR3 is TGTGCCAGCAGCTTAGCAGGCAGGGCTCTCGCAGATACGCAGTATTTT. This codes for CASSLAGRALADTQYF. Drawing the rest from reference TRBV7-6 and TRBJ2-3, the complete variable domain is GAGVSQSPRYKVTKRGQDVALRCDPISGHVSLYWYRQALGQGPEFLTYFNYEAQQDKSGLPNDRFSAERPEGSISTLTIQRTEQRDSAMYRCASSLAGRALADTQYFGPGTRLTVL.

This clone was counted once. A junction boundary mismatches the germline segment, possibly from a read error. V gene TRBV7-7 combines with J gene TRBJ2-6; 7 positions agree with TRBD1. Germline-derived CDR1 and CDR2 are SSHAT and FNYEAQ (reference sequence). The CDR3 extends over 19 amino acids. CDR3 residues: CASTYHTGTDDSGANVLTF. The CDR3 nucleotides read TGTGCTAGCACCTACCATACCGGGACAGACGACTCTGGGGCCAACGTCCTGACTTTC.

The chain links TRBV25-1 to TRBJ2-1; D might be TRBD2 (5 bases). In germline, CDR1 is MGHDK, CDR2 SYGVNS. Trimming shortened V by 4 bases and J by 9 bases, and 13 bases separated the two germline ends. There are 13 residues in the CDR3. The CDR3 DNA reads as TGTGCCAGCAGTGCGACTAACTCGGGTGAGCAGTTCTTC. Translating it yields CASSATNSGEQFF. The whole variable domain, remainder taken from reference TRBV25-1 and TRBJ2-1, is EADIYQTPRYLVIGTGKKITLECSQTMGHDKMYWYQQDPGMELHLIHYSYGVNSTEKGDLSSESTVSRIRTEHFPLTLESARPSHTSQYLCASSATNSGEQFFGPGTRLTVL.

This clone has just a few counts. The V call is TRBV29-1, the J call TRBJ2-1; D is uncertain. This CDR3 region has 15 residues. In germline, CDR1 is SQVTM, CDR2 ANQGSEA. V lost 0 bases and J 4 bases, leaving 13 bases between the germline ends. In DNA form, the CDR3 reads TGCAGCGTTGAAGATCTAGGGCGTATTTACAATGAGCAGTTCTTC. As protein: CSVEDLGRIYNEQFF.